This passage covers 24 T cell receptor beta chains from one sample sequenced in a study of OX40 agonist ivuxolimab in advanced cancers. Repertoires were generated with immunoSEQ multiplex PCR, while TCRdb's copy carries only in-frame clones and drops some. Seen here are roughly 64,000 clones, around 85% observed once, and the top ten hold roughly 0.77%. Specimen: CD4+ or CD8+ T cells sorted from blood, collected in a trial of the OX40 agonist ivuxolimab. Receptors originate from an adult with an advanced solid tumor such as melanoma, head and neck, liver or kidney cancer.

This chain connects TRBV7-9 to TRBJ1-5; possibly TRBD1 for D (5 bases). Germline V CDR1 and CDR2: SEHNR, FQNEAQ (reference sequence). Deletions cut 3 bases from V and 0 bases from J, with 6 bases between. The CDR3 extends over 14 amino acids. CDR3 DNA sequence: TGTGCCAGCAGCTTTCAGGGTAGCAATCAGCCCCAGCATTTT. Amino acid sequence: CASSFQGSNQPQHF.

The chain carries TRBV7-3 and TRBJ2-1, with TRBD1 matching over 10 bases. Unmatched junction bases numbered 5, after V lost 5 bases and J lost 10 bases. This CDR3 is built from 13 residues. CDR1 and CDR2 from the germline V gene are SGHTA and FQGTGA. The CDR3 DNA is TGTGCCAGCAGCCCCGGACAGGGGGGGGAGCAGTTCTTC. It encodes CASSPGQGGEQFF.

The V and J genes are TRBV19 and TRBJ1-1; D gene uncertain. CDR3 length: 12 residues. The V and J ends lost 5 bases and 0 bases respectively, with 4 bases between them. Per the germline V gene, CDR1 is LNHDA and CDR2 is SQIVND (reference sequence). The CDR3 bases are TGTGCCAGTAGTGAGCTGAACACTGAAGCTTTCTTT. Its translation is CASSELNTEAFF.

The gene calls are TRBV5-1 and TRBJ2-7; 11 bases are shared with TRBD1. Germline trimming cut 0 bases from V and 4 bases from J; bases unmatched to any gene: 9. Germline V gene lookup returns CDR1 SGHRS and CDR2 YFSETQ. This CDR3 region has 17 residues. The DNA for the CDR3 is TGCGCCAGCAGCTTGGTGAAAGCCGGGACAGGGGGTTACGAGCAGTACTTC. Its translation is CASSLVKAGTGGYEQYF.

The rearrangement uses TRBV10-3 and TRBJ1-2; 7 nucleotides match TRBD1. The CDR3 runs 13 residues. Germline assignment: CDR1 ENHRY and CDR2 SYGVKD. J was trimmed by 6 bases and V by 8 bases; bases with no gene match: 9. CDR3 region: CAIGKQGYDGYTF. CDR3 DNA: TGTGCCATCGGTAAACAGGGGTACGATGGCTACACCTTC.

V gene TRBV18 combines with J gene TRBJ2-7; tentative D call: TRBD2 (6 bases). Trimming cost V 4 bases and J 5 bases, with 9 bases left between them. The CDR3 contains 12 residues. Germline-derived CDR1 and CDR2 are KGHSH and LQKENI. For the CDR3, the DNA is TGTGCCAGCTCACGACCGGGGGACGAGCAGTACTTC. Protein sequence: CASSRPGDEQYF.

This clone is a singleton in its sample. The chain combines TRBV28 with TRBJ1-2; D unresolved. Germline V gene sequence: CDR1 MDHEN, CDR2 SYDVKM. The CDR3 consists of 14 residues. Trimming cost V 7 bases and J 4 bases, with 16 bases left between them. CDR3 nucleotide sequence: TGTGCCAGCACCGGAAATAGGTATTCCTATGGCTACACCTTC. Translation gives CASTGNRYSYGYTF.

V gene TRBV6-1 combines with J gene TRBJ2-7; D ambiguous. V lost 3 bases and J lost 0, with 9 bases in between. Germline CDR1 MNHNS, CDR2 SASEGT. The CDR3 has 14 residues. DNA of the CDR3: TGTGCCAGCAGTGACCGATTGGGCTCCTACGAGCAGTACTTC. Amino acid sequence: CASSDRLGSYEQYF.

The genes are TRBV7-2 and TRBJ1-5; a possible D gene is TRBD1 (6 bases). Germline CDR1 reads SGHTA; CDR2 reads FQGNSA. The V gene lost 5 bases and the J gene lost 3 bases, with 14 bases spanning the gap. The CDR3 has 15 residues. The CDR3 region is CASSEIPGANQPQHF. The CDR3 DNA follows: TGTGCCAGCAGCGAAATCCCAGGGGCCAATCAGCCCCAGCATTTT. Combining the CDR3 with reference TRBV7-2 and TRBJ1-5 gives the whole variable domain GAGVSQSPSNKVTEKGKDVELRCDPISGHTALYWYRQSLGQGLEFLIYFQGNSAPDKSGLPSDRFSAERTGGSVSTLTIQRTQQEDSAVYLCASSEIPGANQPQHFGDGTRLSIL.

The chain is built from TRBV18 and TRBJ1-2; D is uncertain. The CDR3 runs to 11 residues. Germline CDR1 reads KGHSH; CDR2 reads LQKENI. Deletions cut 4 bases from V and 4 bases from J, with 4 bases between. CDR3 nucleotide sequence: TGTGCCAGCTCACACAGCTATGGCTACACCTTC. This encodes CASSHSYGYTF.

The chain employs TRBV18 and TRBJ2-7; TRBD2 aligns across 8 bases. This CDR3 has 14 residues. CDR1 and CDR2 from the germline V gene are KGHSH and LQKENI. The ends lost 3 bases at V and 4 bases at J; junction bases unmatched: 5. In nucleotides, the CDR3 is TGTGCCAGCTCACCGACTAGCGACAAGTACGAGCAGTACTTC. Amino acid sequence: CASSPTSDKYEQYF.

This rearrangement joins TRBV5-1 to TRBJ2-7, with TRBD1 identical over 10 bases. The CDR3 contains 15 residues. Per germline, CDR1 SGHRS and CDR2 YFSETQ. V dropped 1 base and J dropped 4; count of bases not matched to a gene: 5. The CDR3 DNA reads TGCGCCAGCAGCTTGTCGACAGGGGGCGAGTACGAGCAGTACTTC. Translated: CASSLSTGGEYEQYF.

The chain has TRBV6-1 and TRBJ1-3; no clear D. CDR1 and CDR2 from the germline V gene are MNHNS and SASEGT. CDR3 length: 15 residues. V shed 4 bases and J shed 0 bases, with 10 bases lying between them. As DNA, the CDR3 is TGTGCCAGCAGTGCCGGACCCCTCTCTGGAAACACCATATATTTT. Its translation is CASSAGPLSGNTIYF.

V usage is TRBV2 and J usage is TRBJ1-5; D is undetermined. Trimming pared 5 bases from V and 4 bases from J, leaving 9 bases between. The CDR3 has 13 amino acids. In germline, CDR1 is SNHLY, CDR2 FYNNEI. The CDR3 loop reads CASSRQANQPQHF. The CDR3 DNA reads as TGTGCCAGCAGTCGGCAGGCGAATCAGCCCCAGCATTTT.

CDR3 nucleotides: TGTGCCAGCTCCCTGACCTGGGGATCCGAGCAGTACTTC. Its translation: CASSLTWGSEQYF. The rearrangement links TRBV9 to TRBJ2-7; no definite D call. CDR3 size: 13 residues. The germline gives CDR1 SGDLS, CDR2 YYNGEE. The V gene lost 7 bases and the J gene lost 6 bases, with 17 bases spanning the gap. The variable domain in full, with the rest retrieved from reference TRBV9 and TRBJ2-7, is DSGVTQTPKHLITATGQRVTLRCSPRSGDLSVYWYQQSLDQGLQFLIQYYNGEERAKGNILERFSAQQFPDLHSELNLSSLELGDSALYFCASSLTWGSEQYFGPGTRLTVT.

A few counts support this clone. The J gene is TRBJ2-7, the V gene TRBV5-1; D not resolved. The germline V gene encodes CDR1 SGHRS and CDR2 YFSETQ. Trimming cost V 8 bases and J 1 base, with 7 bases left between them. The CDR3 loop spans 11 amino acids. The CDR3 reads CASTDSYEQYF. The CDR3 bases are TGCGCCAGTACAGATTCCTACGAGCAGTACTTC.

The chain recombines TRBV7-9 with TRBJ2-7; tentative D call: TRBD2 (6 bases). The germline CDR1 and CDR2 sequences are SEHNR and FQNEAQ (reference sequence). Trimming took 3 bases from V and 8 from J, leaving 14 bases between them. The CDR3 has 13 residues. CDR3 nucleotide sequence: TGTGCCAGCAGCTTGGGACTCTCTGGGAAGCAGTACTTC. Translated: CASSLGLSGKQYF.

The chain employs TRBV10-3 and TRBJ1-4; weak D call: TRBD1 (5 bases). Germline lookup yields CDR1 ENHRY and CDR2 SYGVKD. This CDR3 contains 13 residues. Trimming took off 6 bases at V and 8 bases at J, with 13 bases between the two ends. CDR3 nucleotides: TGTGCCATCAGCGGGGCTGACCGCGAAAAACTGTTTTTT. Amino acid sequence: CAISGADREKLFF.

This chain uses TRBV30 with TRBJ2-7, with D possibly matching TRBD1 (6 bases). V dropped 5 bases and J dropped 5 bases, with 16 bases sitting between them. The CDR3 extends over 13 amino acids. Per the germline V gene, CDR1 is GTSNPN and CDR2 is SVGIG (reference sequence). The CDR3 nucleotides are TGTGCCTGGTTGCCAACAGGGTTACACGAGCAGTACTTC. Residues: CAWLPTGLHEQYF.

The V and J genes are TRBV6-6 and TRBJ1-2; 7 bases match TRBD1. Germline V gene sequence: CDR1 MNHNY, CDR2 SVGAGI (reference sequence). With V trimmed by 5 bases and J by 4 bases, 7 bases remained unmatched. The CDR3 totals 14 residues. The CDR3 coding sequence is TGTGCCAGCAGTCCCCTGCAGGGGGTCTATGGCTACACCTTC. Translation gives CASSPLQGVYGYTF.

This clone was observed a few times. Other DNA sequences within the sample encode an identical CDR3. V is TRBV7-3 and J is TRBJ2-2; D unclear. CDR1 is SGHTA and CDR2 is FQGTGA in the germline V gene. The ends were cut back, 5 bases at V and 0 bases at J, with 1 base in the middle. The CDR3 contains 12 residues. The CDR3 nucleotides read TGTGCCAGCAGCCCGAACACCGGGGAGCTGTTTTTT. This codes for CASSPNTGELFF.

The rearrangement links TRBV2 to TRBJ2-2; D is unresolved. Trimming took 7 bases from V and 7 from J, leaving 13 bases between them. Germline V lookup: CDR1 SNHLY, CDR2 FYNNEI. The CDR3 totals 13 residues. The CDR3 DNA sequence: TGTGCCAGCACCACCAGCTACGGCGGGGAGCTGTTTTTT. Its protein product is CASTTSYGGELFF.

This rearrangement joins TRBV28 to TRBJ2-2; maybe TRBD1 (7 bases). This CDR3 region has 15 residues. Trimming cost V 2 bases and J 5 bases, with 12 bases left between them. Germline V CDR1 and CDR2: MDHEN, SYDVKM. The CDR3 DNA sequence: TGTGCCAGCAGTTTAAGGAGGGGGCTTACCGGGGAGCTGTTTTTT. It codes for CASSLRRGLTGELFF.

V usage is TRBV11-2 and J usage is TRBJ1-1; 8 bases fit TRBD1. V lost 6 bases and J lost 0; bases outside the gene matches: 6. Looked up from germline, CDR1 is SGHAT and CDR2 is FQNNGV. The CDR3 loop spans 15 amino acids. The CDR3 DNA sequence: TGTGCCAGCAGTTTTAGGACAGGGATGAACACTGAAGCTTTCTTT. Amino acids: CASSFRTGMNTEAFF.